These 27 T cell receptor beta chains were sequenced from one sample in a study of PD-1 blockade in mismatch repair-deficient tumors. Clones were sequenced by immunoSEQ multiplex PCR, and TCRdb holds only the in-frame ones, with some missing. The sample yields around 48,000 clones, 78% seen once. Here the sequenced sample was peripheral blood, taken 4 weeks after starting pembrolizumab. The receptors come from an adult with mismatch repair-deficient cancer.

The V gene is TRBV29-1, the J gene TRBJ1-2, with 9 bases lining up with TRBD1. The length of the CDR3 is 15 residues. The germline gives CDR1 SQVTM, CDR2 ANQGSEA. V gave up 6 bases and J gave up 0 bases; unmatched junction bases: 8. CDR3 sequence (DNA): TGCAGCGTCATCCGGGACAGGGTATCTAACTATGGCTACACCTTC. It encodes CSVIRDRVSNYGYTF.

This chain links TRBV5-5 with TRBJ2-2, with 7 bases lining up with TRBD2. V was clipped by 1 base and J by 3 bases; unmatched bases: 6. The CDR3 is 16 amino acids. CDR1 is SGHKS, CDR2 YYEKEE, per germline (reference sequence). The DNA of the CDR3 is TGTGCCAGCAGCTTGTGGCTAGCGGATCACACCGGGGAGCTGTTTTTT. It encodes CASSLWLADHTGELFF.

V and J are TRBV6-4 and TRBJ2-4; TRBD1 might be the D (5 bases). Germline V CDR1 and CDR2: MRHNA, SNTAGT. The CDR3 extends over 13 amino acids. V lost 6 bases, J lost 0 bases, and 6 bases lay in between. CDR3 in amino acids: CASRGLAKNIQYF. CDR3 DNA sequence: TGTGCCAGCAGGGGGCTAGCCAAAAACATTCAGTACTTC.

The chain recombines TRBV6-1 with TRBJ1-1, with a tentative D call TRBD1 (6 bases). The CDR3 length is 14 residues. CDR1 and CDR2 (germline): MNHNS, SASEGT. Trimming shortened V by 5 bases and J by 2 bases, and 12 bases separated the two germline ends. The DNA for the CDR3 is TGTGCCAGCAGTACGAGCAGGGGCAACACTGAAGCTTTCTTT. It specifies CASSTSRGNTEAFF.

This chain joins TRBV28 and TRBJ1-2, with 9 nucleotides matching TRBD1. Unmatched junction bases numbered 4, after V lost 6 bases and J lost 5 bases. The length of the CDR3 is 13 residues. CDR1 is MDHEN, CDR2 SYDVKM, per germline. The CDR3 loop reads CASRGQGGYGYTF. CDR3 DNA: TGTGCCAGCAGGGGACAGGGTGGTTATGGCTACACCTTC.

The chain joins TRBV29-1 to TRBJ2-5; 8 nucleotides agree with TRBD1. The trim removed 6 bases at V and 6 bases at J, leaving 9 bases unmatched. CDR1 and CDR2 (germline): SQVTM, ANQGSEA. CDR3 length: 13 residues. CDR3 region: CSVVGQGGKTQYF. The CDR3 nucleotides are TGCAGCGTGGTTGGACAGGGAGGCAAGACCCAGTACTTC.

CDR3 sequence (DNA): TGTGCCAGCAGCCAAGATCCCAGATATGGCTACACCTTC. Its translation is CASSQDPRYGYTF. The chain links TRBV14 to TRBJ1-2; D is ambiguous. V was pared by 0 bases and J by 5 bases, with 7 bases between. Germline V gene data show CDR1 as SGHDN and CDR2 as FVKESK. CDR3 length equals 13 residues.

As concerns this clone: Sequence at one end of the junction differs from germline and may be a read error. Here the CDR3 reads CASSYSAGSTDTQYF. Here the CDR3 DNA reads TGTGCCAGCAGTTACTCGGCGGGTAGCACAGATACGCAGTATTTT. The V and J genes are TRBV6-4 and TRBJ2-3; TRBD2 is a possible D gene (5 bases). CDR1 and CDR2 from the germline V gene are MRHNA and SNTAGT. The CDR3 has 15 amino acids.

The chain recombines TRBV5-6 with TRBJ2-3, with D perhaps TRBD1 or TRBD2 (5 bases each). The germline V gene has CDR1 SGHDT and CDR2 YYEEEE. This CDR3 has 19 amino acids. With 6 bases removed from V and 0 bases from J, the gap between germline ends came to 26 bases. CDR3 in amino acids: CASIPLAASPGRSTDTQYF. CDR3 sequence (DNA): TGTGCCAGCATACCCTTGGCGGCTAGCCCGGGGCGGAGCACAGATACGCAGTATTTT. Full variable domain (missing parts from reference TRBV5-6 and TRBJ2-3): DAGVTQSPTHLIKTRGQQVTLRCSPKSGHDTVSWYQQALGQGPQFIFQYYEEEERQRGNFPDRFSGHQFPNYSSELNVNALLLGDSALYLCASIPLAASPGRSTDTQYFGPGTRLTVL.

The rearrangement joins TRBV10-2 to TRBJ2-3; D is possibly TRBD2 (5 bases). Trimming took off 8 bases at V and 3 bases at J, with 9 bases between the two ends. In germline, CDR1 is WSHSY, CDR2 SAAADI. The CDR3 has 12 amino acids. The CDR3 sequence is CASETSTDTQYF. CDR3 DNA: TGCGCCAGCGAAACTAGTACAGATACGCAGTATTTT.

This clone has just one count. CDR3 bases: TGTGCCAGTAGTGTCTTTAAACAGGGGTACAATGAGCAGTTCTTC. It yields the protein CASSVFKQGYNEQFF. The chain has TRBV19 and TRBJ2-1, with 7 bases matching TRBD1. The CDR3 runs to 15 residues. In germline, CDR1 is LNHDA, CDR2 SQIVND (reference sequence). Germline trimming cut 5 bases from V and 4 bases from J; bases unmatched to any gene: 8.

This chain links TRBV10-3 with TRBJ1-2, with D possibly TRBD1 on 5 matching bases. V lost 0 bases and J lost 8, with 7 bases in between. Germline CDR1 ENHRY, CDR2 SYGVKD. This CDR3 spans 12 amino acids. CDR3: CAISESGAGYTF. CDR3 DNA sequence: TGTGCCATCAGTGAGTCTGGGGCAGGCTACACCTTC.

The chain links TRBV9 to TRBJ2-5, with D tentatively TRBD1 (5 bases). The CDR3 length is 13 residues. V lost 4 bases to trimming and J lost 5 bases, with 12 bases between them. Germline loops: CDR1 SGDLS, CDR2 YYNGEE. CDR3 DNA sequence: TGTGCCAGCAGCCAGGGTCCCGGGGAGACCCAGTACTTC. It codes for CASSQGPGETQYF.

The V gene is TRBV7-2, the J gene TRBJ2-3; TRBD1 matches at 10 bases. Unmatched junction bases numbered 6, after V lost 4 bases and J lost 5 bases. CDR3 length: 15 amino acids. CDR1 and CDR2 from the germline V gene are SGHTA and FQGNSA. The DNA of the CDR3 is TGTGCCAGCAGCTCGACAGGGGGCGCGGGAGATACGCAGTATTTT. Its translation is CASSSTGGAGDTQYF.

V and J are TRBV28 and TRBJ1-2; TRBD1 agrees at 7 bases. CDR3 length: 14 amino acids. V shed 0 bases and J 3 bases; nucleotides not matched to a gene: 1. Per the germline V gene, CDR1 is MDHEN and CDR2 is SYDVKM. CDR3 sequence (DNA): TGTGCCAGCAGTTTATGGGGGACAGACTATGGCTACACCTTC. As protein: CASSLWGTDYGYTF.

This rearrangement joins TRBV5-6 to TRBJ2-5, with 7 bases matching TRBD1. The CDR3 runs to 13 residues. CDR1 SGHDT and CDR2 YYEEEE come from the germline V gene. V lost 3 bases and J lost 5; bases outside the gene matches: 4. CDR3 loop: CASSSTGWETQYF. The CDR3 nucleotides are TGTGCCAGCAGCTCGACAGGGTGGGAGACCCAGTACTTC.

In its sample, this clone was seen once. The chain uses TRBV18 and TRBJ1-1; D is perhaps TRBD1 (5 bases). Germline V gives CDR1 KGHSH, CDR2 LQKENI. Deletions cut 0 bases from V and 1 base from J, with 9 bases between. The CDR3 covers 15 residues. The CDR3 loop reads CASSPPDQGNTEAFF. Here the CDR3 DNA reads TGTGCCAGCTCACCACCCGATCAGGGGAACACTGAAGCTTTCTTT.

The CDR3 bases are TGTGCCAGCAGCCCGACGGGGAGGGGGGCCAACGTCCTGACTTTC. Residues: CASSPTGRGANVLTF. This chain joins TRBV5-4 and TRBJ2-6, with a weak D call TRBD2 (6 bases). There are 15 residues in the CDR3. Trimming pared 4 bases from V and 4 bases from J, leaving 12 bases between. Germline V gives CDR1 SGHNT, CDR2 YYREEE (reference sequence). The full variable domain, completed using reference TRBV5-4 and TRBJ2-6, is ETGVTQSPTHLIKTRGQQVTLRCSSQSGHNTVSWYQQALGQGPQFIFQYYREEENGRGNFPPRFSGLQFPNYSSELNVNALELDDSALYLCASSPTGRGANVLTFGAGSRLTVL.

This clone was seen just once. V and J are TRBV6-6 and TRBJ1-1, with D possibly TRBD1 on 6 matching bases. CDR1 and CDR2 from the germline V gene are MNHNY and SVGAGI (reference sequence). V was trimmed by 9 bases and J by 4 bases, leaving 9 bases between them. This CDR3 is 11 amino acids long. The CDR3 nucleotides are TGTGCCAGAGGGGGTCCCACTGAAGCTTTCTTT. This sequence encodes CARGGPTEAFF.

This clone was detected only a few times. The chain joins TRBV27 to TRBJ2-7, with 9 bases fitting TRBD1. The length of the CDR3 is 13 residues. Germline V CDR1 and CDR2: MNHEY, SMNVEV (reference sequence). Trimming removed 8 bases from V and 5 bases from J; junction bases left unmatched: 7. Here the CDR3 reads CASSGTGRNEQYF. CDR3 DNA sequence: TGTGCCAGCTCCGGGACAGGGAGAAACGAGCAGTACTTC.

This rearrangement joins TRBV5-4 to TRBJ1-1; TRBD1 is a possible D gene (5 bases). Deletions cut 4 bases from V and 0 bases from J, with 19 bases between. The CDR3 contains 17 residues. The germline CDR1 and CDR2 sequences are SGHNT and YYREEE (reference sequence). The CDR3 protein is CASSQEGGGGVNTEAFF. In DNA, the CDR3 is TGTGCCAGCAGCCAAGAAGGAGGTGGGGGGGTGAACACTGAAGCTTTCTTT.

The rearrangement uses TRBV5-1 and TRBJ2-7; D gene ambiguous. The CDR3 covers 11 residues. Germline lookup yields CDR1 SGHRS and CDR2 YFSETQ. Trimming removed 0 bases at V and 6 bases at J, with 4 bases between. CDR3 loop: CASSLGGEQYF. The DNA for the CDR3 is TGCGCCAGCAGCTTGGGGGGCGAGCAGTACTTC.

V usage is TRBV7-9 and J usage is TRBJ2-7, with 9 bases that match TRBD1. The germline CDR1 and CDR2 sequences are SEHNR and FQNEAQ (reference sequence). Trimming cost V 5 bases and J 2 bases; bases outside gene matches: 7. The CDR3 spans 15 residues. The CDR3: CASSPRQGGTYEQYF. In DNA form, the CDR3 reads TGTGCCAGCAGCCCCCGACAGGGGGGGACCTACGAGCAGTACTTC.

The V gene is TRBV11-2, the J gene TRBJ2-7; D possibly corresponds to TRBD1 (5 bases). This CDR3 has 12 residues. Germline loops: CDR1 SGHAT, CDR2 FQNNGV. The ends were cut back, 1 base at V and 9 bases at J, with 10 bases in the middle. The CDR3 sequence: CASSLGGTGQYF. As DNA, the CDR3 is TGTGCCAGCAGCTTAGGGGGCACGGGGCAGTACTTC.

This chain uses TRBV6-6 with TRBJ2-2; 8 bases are a match to TRBD1. The germline V gene encodes CDR1 MNHNY and CDR2 SVGAGI (reference sequence). The V and J ends lost 6 bases and 5 bases, in that order; junction bases with no gene match: 8. CDR3 length equals 15 residues. Here the CDR3 reads CASSPVRQGTGELFF. In DNA form, the CDR3 reads TGTGCCAGCAGCCCCGTCCGACAGGGGACCGGGGAGCTGTTTTTT.

This clone was seen a few times. The chain joins TRBV7-8 to TRBJ1-2, with a tentative D call TRBD1 (6 bases). In germline, CDR1 is SGHVS, CDR2 FQNEAQ. V was shortened by 5 bases and J by 0 bases, with 13 bases between the two germline ends. The CDR3 covers 15 residues. The CDR3 protein is CASSPDRTANYGYTF. In DNA form, the CDR3 reads TGTGCCAGCAGCCCCGACAGGACTGCTAACTATGGCTACACCTTC.

The chain links TRBV6-6 to TRBJ1-2, with D possibly matching TRBD1 (5 bases). The germline gives CDR1 MNHNY, CDR2 SVGAGI (reference sequence). Trimming removed 2 bases at V and 2 bases at J, with 9 bases between. This CDR3 contains 14 residues. DNA of the CDR3: TGTGCCAGCAGTTACGGCAGGGTAAACTATGGCTACACCTTC. Its protein is CASSYGRVNYGYTF.